The present entry profiles one T cell receptor (beta chain) with its context. Treatment meaning: oral pan-JAK inhibitor, 5-10 mg twice daily. RNA, once extracted, was reverse transcribed into cDNA for use as the sequencing template. This table comes from immunoSEQ multiplex PCR, and its TCRdb copy is limited to in-frame clones, with some not included. The sample has under 200,000 clones, less than 70% seen once; the top ten hold 12% to 15%. The record originates from a study of CD8+ T cells in alopecia areata. The germline V and J ends were trimmed by 4 bases and 9 bases, with 13 bases remaining between them. The CDR3 sequence is 13 residues long. Germline V gene sequence: CDR1 MGHRA, CDR2 YSYEKL.

The source is a human donor with alopecia areata. The rearrangement links TRBV4-1 to TRBJ2-1; D call uncertain. The specimen was CD4+ T cells sorted from blood, collected at week 24, from a patient treated with tofacitinib. CDR3 in amino acids: CASSPSVGLEQFF. The DNA for the CDR3 is TGCGCCAGCAGCCCCTCGGTGGGCCTTGAGCAGTTCTTC.